One and the same sample provided the 27 T cell receptor beta chains below, sequenced in a study of blood T cell repertoires in COVID-19 (dated by TCRdb to 2020 to 2022). Receptor amplification or capture employed the immunoSEQ multiplex PCR assay. The immuneACCESS repertoire file appears here via TCRdb, limited to in-frame rearrangements. These files lack a portion of the clones; in checked studies, under half of the deficit traces to unresolved V genes, and the cause of the others is not known. The sample table shows about 500,000 clones, and roughly nine tenths are seen once. The ten largest clones take up 0.7% of the sample. Sequenced input: PBMCs or T cells enriched from blood (not recorded which). The receptors were sampled from a woman in her late teens or twenties who had recovered from COVID-19.

The chain carries TRBV27 and TRBJ1-1; 7 bases align to TRBD1. The length of the CDR3 is 11 residues. V was pared by 7 bases and J by 7 bases, with 3 bases of the junction left unmatched. Looked up from germline, CDR1 is MNHEY and CDR2 is SMNVEV (reference sequence). The CDR3 protein is CASTGQREAFF. CDR3 bases: TGTGCCAGCACGGGACAGCGTGAAGCTTTCTTT.

The chain employs TRBV5-1 and TRBJ1-2; TRBD1 aligns across 7 bases. V trimming: 1 base; J trimming: 4 bases; junction bases outside the gene matches: 10. The CDR3 runs 16 residues. Germline V CDR1 and CDR2: SGHRS, YFSETQ. The CDR3 bases are TGCGCCAGCAGCTTGAGGAAAGGGGGCGAGGGCTATGGCTACACCTTC. It translates to CASSLRKGGEGYGYTF.

The chain couples TRBV7-9 to TRBJ1-1, with 8 bases that match TRBD1. V trimming: 1 base; J trimming: 7 bases; junction bases outside the gene matches: 11. CDR3 length: 16 residues. Germline V gives CDR1 SEHNR, CDR2 FQNEAQ (reference sequence). The CDR3 region is CASSLGDRFYPLEAFF. The CDR3 coding sequence is TGTGCCAGCAGCTTAGGGGACAGGTTCTATCCTCTTGAAGCTTTCTTT.

V gene TRBV5-8 combines with J gene TRBJ2-5, with 13 bases fitting TRBD2. The CDR3 consists of 16 residues. The germline gives CDR1 SGHTS, CDR2 YDEGEE. V trimming: 6 bases; J trimming: 5 bases; junction bases outside the gene matches: 10. The CDR3 DNA follows: TGTGCCAGCACCATACTAGCGGGGGGGCCGGAGGAGACCCAGTACTTC. It specifies CASTILAGGPEETQYF.

The V call is TRBV7-9, the J call TRBJ2-7, with TRBD1 matching over 10 bases. Germline V CDR1 and CDR2: SEHNR, FQNEAQ (reference sequence). CDR3 length: 15 residues. Trimming at V came to 1 base and at J to 6 bases, leaving 6 bases not matched to a gene. CDR3 sequence reads: CASSLGGDRGSEQYF. The CDR3 DNA reads as TGTGCCAGCAGCTTAGGGGGGGACAGGGGATCCGAGCAGTACTTC.

V is TRBV11-2 and J is TRBJ2-3, with 7 bases aligning to TRBD1. There are 15 residues in the CDR3. V lost 3 bases to trimming and J lost 3 bases; unmatched junction nucleotides: 6. Germline V CDR1 and CDR2: SGHAT, FQNNGV. In nucleotides, the CDR3 is TGTGCCAGCAGCTTCCGAGGGGGCAGAACAGATACGCAGTATTTT. The encoded protein is CASSFRGGRTDTQYF.

This clone was seen only once. CDR3 DNA: TGCGCCAGTCGGGATAGCGGGGGCCTCGGCGAGCAGTACTTC. As protein: CASRDSGGLGEQYF. The chain combines TRBV10-1 with TRBJ2-7, with 9 positions matching TRBD2. The CDR3 is 14 residues long. With 9 bases clipped from V and 6 bases from J, the junction kept 12 bases outside the gene matches. Germline CDR1 and CDR2: WNHNN and SYGVQD (reference sequence).

The V gene is TRBV6-2 or TRBV6-3, the J gene TRBJ2-3; 10 bases are a match to TRBD1. V lost 4 bases and J lost 6; bases outside the gene matches: 4. Germline V gene data show CDR1 as MNHEY and CDR2 as SVGEGT. This CDR3 is built from 14 residues. CDR3 loop: CASSSDRGEDTQYF. In DNA form, the CDR3 reads TGTGCCAGCAGTTCGGACAGGGGGGAGGATACGCAGTATTTT.

The CDR3 region has the DNA TGCAGTGCTCGCGGCGGGGAGACCCAGTACTTC. It codes for CSARGGETQYF. The chain uses TRBV20-1 and TRBJ2-5, with a tentative D call TRBD2 (5 bases). The CDR3 loop spans 11 amino acids. Trimming stripped 5 bases from V and 5 bases from J, with 9 bases between. Germline CDR1 DFQATT, CDR2 SNEGSKA (reference sequence).

Comment on this clone: At the DNA level, this CDR3 is encoded by other sequences in the same sample as well. CDR3 protein: CSVEGRMNTEAFF. CDR3 in DNA: TGCAGCGTTGAGGGGAGGATGAACACTGAAGCTTTCTTT. V is TRBV29-1 and J is TRBJ1-1; no clear D. V dropped 3 bases and J dropped 0 bases, with 8 bases sitting between them. The CDR3 has 13 residues. Germline V CDR1 and CDR2: SQVTM, ANQGSEA.

The chain is built from TRBV29-1 and TRBJ1-1; D is possibly TRBD1 (6 bases). Trimming took 2 bases from V and 11 from J, leaving 18 bases between them. The CDR3 has 13 amino acids. The germline V gene has CDR1 SQVTM and CDR2 ANQGSEA. The CDR3 loop reads CSVESSGGKEAFF. Here the CDR3 DNA reads TGCAGCGTTGAATCGTCGGGGGGCAAAGAGGCTTTCTTT.

This chain joins TRBV4-1 and TRBJ2-1, with 7 positions matching TRBD2. The CDR3 consists of 16 residues. Germline V gene sequence: CDR1 MGHRA, CDR2 YSYEKL. The junction had 5 bases not matched to a gene; V was cut back by 0 bases and J by 3 bases. CDR3 region: CASSQEGGVSYNEQFF. The CDR3 nucleotides read TGCGCCAGCAGCCAAGAGGGGGGGGTCAGCTACAATGAGCAGTTCTTC.

The chain links TRBV4-1 to TRBJ2-2; D possibly corresponds to TRBD1 (5 bases). The CDR3 is made up of 17 amino acids. Germline CDR1 reads MGHRA; CDR2 reads YSYEKL. Trimming left V 1 base short and J 3 bases short, with 15 bases between. The CDR3 loop reads CASSQGLRGADTGELFF. CDR3 DNA sequence: TGCGCCAGCAGCCAAGGCTTACGTGGGGCGGACACCGGGGAGCTGTTTTTT.

CDR3 in DNA: TGTGCCAGCAGCTTACGACTGGGCGGGGGCGACACCCTATACGAGCAGTACTTC. Amino acids: CASSLRLGGGDTLYEQYF. The genes are TRBV5-5 and TRBJ2-7, with a tentative D call TRBD2 (7 bases). The length of the CDR3 is 18 residues. Germline CDR1 is SGHKS and CDR2 is YYEKEE (reference sequence). Trimming removed 2 bases from V and 4 bases from J, with 25 bases in between. The whole variable domain, filled in from reference TRBV5-5 and TRBJ2-7, reads DAGVTQSPTHLIKTRGQQVTLRCSPISGHKSVSWYQQVLGQGPQFIFQYYEKEERGRGNFPDRFSARQFPNYSSELNVNALLLGDSALYLCASSLRLGGGDTLYEQYFGPGTRLTVT.

For the CDR3, the DNA is TGCGCCAGCAGCTTGGAACAGGGGGAGAACGCTGGCTACACCTTC. Protein: CASSLEQGENAGYTF. The chain carries TRBV5-1 and TRBJ1-2, with 8 bases aligning to TRBD1. This CDR3 is 15 amino acids long. Germline assignment: CDR1 SGHRS and CDR2 YFSETQ. V lost 0 bases and J lost 7; bases outside the gene matches: 8.

This clone showed up just once. The chain is built from TRBV4-1 and TRBJ2-7, with TRBD2 as a possible D gene (5 bases). CDR1 is MGHRA and CDR2 is YSYEKL in the germline V gene. The CDR3 length is 16 residues. The V and J ends lost 2 bases and 3 bases respectively, with 17 bases between them. CDR3 bases: TGCGCCAGCAGCCAAATTACGGGGTACAAAATCTACGAGCAGTACTTC. Protein sequence: CASSQITGYKIYEQYF.

The chain combines TRBV5-1 with TRBJ1-2; 7 bases map to TRBD1. The CDR3 is made up of 15 amino acids. Germline values: CDR1 SGHRS, CDR2 YFSETQ. The J segment lost 2 bases and the V segment lost 5 bases, leaving 9 bases of the junction unmatched. The CDR3, as DNA: TGCGCCAGCAGGGAGGGGGCCCTTCAAAACTATGGCTACACCTTC. Protein: CASREGALQNYGYTF.

This clone was seen once. This rearrangement joins TRBV7-2 to TRBJ1-5; no clear D gene. The CDR3 totals 12 residues. Germline CDR1 and CDR2: SGHTA and FQGNSA. V was shortened by 5 bases and J by 4 bases, with 6 bases between the two germline ends. The chain's CDR3 is CASSLLNQPQHF. DNA for the CDR3: TGTGCCAGCAGCCTATTAAATCAGCCCCAGCATTTT. Combining the CDR3 with reference TRBV7-2 and TRBJ1-5 gives the whole variable domain GAGVSQSPSNKVTEKGKDVELRCDPISGHTALYWYRQSLGQGLEFLIYFQGNSAPDKSGLPSDRFSAERTGGSVSTLTIQRTQQEDSAVYLCASSLLNQPQHFGDGTRLSIL.

J is TRBJ2-7 and V is TRBV21-1; TRBD2, the table's D call, lacks a check against the DNA. TRBV21-1 is a pseudogene. The length of the CDR3 is 14 residues. Written as DNA, the CDR3 is TGTGCCAGCAGCAAAGATCTCTCCCCCTACGAGCAGTACTTC. This gives the protein CASSKDLSPYEQYF.

The chain recombines TRBV10-3 with TRBJ1-4; a weak D match, TRBD1 (6 bases). Germline-derived CDR1 and CDR2 are ENHRY and SYGVKD. The CDR3 consists of 16 residues. V was cut by 2 bases and J by 3 bases, with 13 bases left in between. CDR3 nucleotide sequence: TGTGCCATCAGTGAGAAATTACAGGGTTCTAATGAAAAACTGTTTTTT. Its protein is CAISEKLQGSNEKLFF.

This clone showed up just once. This sequence joins TRBV2 and TRBJ1-1; TRBD1 matches at 7 bases. Germline values: CDR1 SNHLY, CDR2 FYNNEI. With V trimmed by 6 bases and J by 5 bases, 6 bases remained unmatched. The CDR3 loop spans 13 amino acids. The CDR3 nucleotides are TGTGCCAGCAGCGCCGGGACAGCGACTGAAGCTTTCTTT. Amino acid sequence: CASSAGTATEAFF.

In this sample, this clone turned up once. The rearrangement joins TRBV9 to TRBJ2-5; 7 bases line up with TRBD1. Trimming at V came to 2 bases and at J to 5 bases, leaving 12 bases not matched to a gene. This CDR3 is built from 16 residues. The germline gives CDR1 SGDLS, CDR2 YYNGEE. DNA for the CDR3: TGTGCCAGCAGCGTGAGAGGGGACAGCCTTTGGGAGACCCAGTACTTC. Translation: CASSVRGDSLWETQYF.

This chain joins TRBV7-9 and TRBJ2-7, with D possibly TRBD2 on 6 matching bases. This CDR3 comprises 12 residues. The germline gives CDR1 SEHNR, CDR2 FQNEAQ (reference sequence). The ends were cut back, 6 bases at V and 5 bases at J, with 11 bases in the middle. CDR3 nucleotides: TGTGCCAGCAGAGGCAGGGAGGACGAGCAGTACTTC. Its translation is CASRGREDEQYF.

With respect to this clone: The DNA is left out, because the CDR3 cannot be placed on it with certainty; the CDR3 is given as TCRdb lists it. V and J are TRBV19 and TRBJ2-7; the table's D call, TRBD2, was not checked against the DNA. Germline CDR1 reads LNHDA; CDR2 reads SQIVND (reference sequence). Including both end residues, the CDR3 is 13 amino acids long. The CDR3 loop reads CASTSVREDEQYF.

This clone was detected a few times. The chain has TRBV19 and TRBJ1-1; TRBD1 agrees at 9 bases. CDR1 and CDR2 from the germline V gene are LNHDA and SQIVND (reference sequence). The J segment lost 2 bases and the V segment lost 10 bases, leaving 8 bases of the junction unmatched. The CDR3 has 14 residues. As DNA, the CDR3 is TGTGCCATTGGGGACAGGGATGATAACACTGAAGCTTTCTTT. Translated: CAIGDRDDNTEAFF.

This clone was seen just once. The CDR3 reads CASSIGRGLTGELFF. The CDR3 nucleotides are TGTGCCAGTAGTATTGGGCGGGGACTAACCGGGGAGCTGTTTTTT. This chain links TRBV19 with TRBJ2-2; 7 positions match TRBD2. With 3 bases clipped from V and 5 bases from J, the junction kept 6 bases outside the gene matches. The CDR3 sequence is 15 residues long. The germline gives CDR1 LNHDA, CDR2 SQIVND (reference sequence).

The rearrangement joins TRBV6-5 to TRBJ1-2; TRBD1 matches 7 bases. The J segment lost 3 bases and the V segment lost 5 bases, leaving 6 bases of the junction unmatched. The CDR3 is 14 amino acids. CDR1 MNHEY and CDR2 SVGAGI come from the germline V gene. In DNA form, the CDR3 reads TGTGCCAGCAGTCGCGACAGGGCGGACTATGGCTACACCTTC. It codes for CASSRDRADYGYTF.